The 23 T cell receptor beta chains presented below share a single source sample, sequenced in a study of response to subunit inactivated influenza vaccine. TCRdb redid the calling of the RT-PCR reads with MiXCR, one entry per CDR3 protein. The sample lists around 750,000 distinct CDR3 sequences; less than 25% were seen once. The starting material was PBMCs from blood, obtained less than 6 days after vaccination. The receptors stem from a man aged 50-60 years who received an inactivated influenza vaccine.

V is TRBV4-1 and J is TRBJ2-1; TRBD1 aligns across 8 bases. The germline V gene encodes CDR1 MGHRA and CDR2 YSYEKL. This CDR3 is built from 13 residues. Trimming cost V 3 bases and J 9 bases; bases outside gene matches: 4. The CDR3 region is CASSQPDRAEQFF. CDR3 bases: TGCGCCAGCAGCCAGCCGGACAGGGCTGAGCAGTTCTTC.

The rearrangement uses TRBV6-1 and TRBJ2-3, with D tentatively TRBD1 (6 bases). V was trimmed by 6 bases and J by 1 base, leaving 11 bases between them. The CDR3 contains 14 residues. The germline gives CDR1 MNHNS, CDR2 SASEGT. For the CDR3, the DNA is TGTGCCAGCAGCTCAGGGGACCGCACAGATACGCAGTATTTT. Translation gives CASSSGDRTDTQYF.

The chain recombines TRBV7-2 with TRBJ2-7; D might be TRBD1 (6 bases). Trimming left V 4 bases short and J 4 bases short, with 17 bases between. The CDR3 is made up of 15 amino acids. Germline values: CDR1 SGHTA, CDR2 FQGNSA. CDR3 DNA sequence: TGTGCCAGCAGCTCAACAGGGTTGGGATCATACGAGCAGTACTTC. It translates to CASSSTGLGSYEQYF. The full variable domain, rest sourced from reference TRBV7-2 and TRBJ2-7, is GAGVSQSPSNKVTEKGKDVELRCDPISGHTALYWYRQSLGQGLEFLIYFQGNSAPDKSGLPSDRFSAERTGGSVSTLTIQRTQQEDSAVYLCASSSTGLGSYEQYFGPGTRLTVT.

The gene calls are TRBV2 and TRBJ1-5; 9 bases map to TRBD1. The V and J ends lost 5 bases and 9 bases, in that order; junction bases with no gene match: 20. This CDR3 is 18 amino acids long. Germline V CDR1 and CDR2: SNHLY, FYNNEI. The CDR3 DNA follows: TGTGCCAGCAGTACCGGGACAGGGTTTTGGCTGACAGCGGGGCCCCAGCATTTT. Protein sequence: CASSTGTGFWLTAGPQHF.

This clonotype was recorded many times. The chain joins TRBV6-2 or TRBV6-3 to TRBJ2-1; D is possibly TRBD2 (6 bases). Germline V gene data show CDR1 as MNHEY and CDR2 as SVGEGT. V lost 6 bases and J lost 3, with 18 bases in between. This CDR3 is 16 amino acids long. CDR3 nucleotide sequence: TGTGCCAGCAGCCTCCGGACTACTCCCCTCTACAATGAGCAGTTCTTC. Protein product: CASSLRTTPLYNEQFF.

V usage is TRBV5-5 and J usage is TRBJ2-7; 8 bases line up with TRBD1. This CDR3 is 18 amino acids long. V dropped 5 bases and J dropped 0; count of bases not matched to a gene: 16. Germline V CDR1 and CDR2: SGHKS, YYEKEE (reference sequence). CDR3 nucleotides: TGTGCCAGCAGACCGGGACAGGTGCTTTTAATTAGCTCCTACGAGCAGTACTTC. It translates to CASRPGQVLLISSYEQYF.

The J gene is TRBJ2-2, the V gene TRBV10-3; 7 positions agree with TRBD1. V lost 4 bases and J lost 2; bases outside the gene matches: 7. The CDR3 extends over 16 amino acids. The V gene's germline CDR1 is ENHRY and CDR2 SYGVKD. The CDR3 DNA is TGTGCCATCAGTGCCCTGGGACAGACAAACACCGGGGAGCTGTTTTTT. It is translated as CAISALGQTNTGELFF.

This clonotype was seen ten or more times. This chain uses TRBV7-9 with TRBJ2-1; D remains ambiguous. V was shortened by 5 bases and J by 0 bases, with 14 bases between the two germline ends. Germline values: CDR1 SEHNR, CDR2 FQNEAQ (reference sequence). This CDR3 has 16 residues. The CDR3 spells CASSDYAHSSYNEQFF. CDR3 coding DNA: TGTGCCAGCAGCGATTATGCACATAGCTCCTACAATGAGCAGTTCTTC.

This chain links TRBV7-9 with TRBJ2-3, with D possibly TRBD2 on 5 matching bases. V was cut by 3 bases and J by 5 bases, with 9 bases left in between. CDR3 size: 13 residues. Germline CDR1 and CDR2: SEHNR and FQNEAQ (reference sequence). Written as DNA, the CDR3 is TGTGCCAGCAGCTTTCGGGGAGTAGATACGCAGTATTTT. The encoded protein is CASSFRGVDTQYF.

V and J are TRBV2 and TRBJ2-3, with 8 positions matching TRBD2. Germline CDR1 is SNHLY and CDR2 is FYNNEI. The CDR3 has 15 residues. With V trimmed by 5 bases and J by 2 bases, 6 bases remained unmatched. CDR3 coding DNA: TGTGCCAGCAGTTTCACTAGCGGTTACACAGATACGCAGTATTTT. Translation gives CASSFTSGYTDTQYF. Drawing the rest from reference TRBV2 and TRBJ2-3, the complete variable domain is EPEVTQTPSHQVTQMGQEVILRCVPISNHLYFYWYRQILGQKVEFLVSFYNNEISEKSEIFDDQFSVERPDGSNFTLKIRSTKLEDSAMYFCASSFTSGYTDTQYFGPGTRLTVL.

The chain employs TRBV30 and TRBJ2-7; 7 bases align to TRBD2. Germline-derived CDR1 and CDR2 are GTSNPN and SVGIG (reference sequence). Trimming at V came to 3 bases and at J to 5 bases, leaving 10 bases not matched to a gene. The CDR3 consists of 14 residues. This chain's CDR3 is CAWRKGGSGNEQYF. CDR3 in DNA: TGTGCCTGGAGAAAGGGCGGGAGTGGCAACGAGCAGTACTTC.

This clonotype was seen a handful of times. The V gene is TRBV6-1, the J gene TRBJ1-2, with 7 bases lining up with TRBD1. This CDR3 has 13 amino acids. Germline CDR1 MNHNS, CDR2 SASEGT. V lost 7 bases to trimming and J lost 2 bases; unmatched junction nucleotides: 4. The CDR3 here is CASKTGINYGYTF. The CDR3 bases are TGTGCCAGCAAGACAGGGATAAACTATGGCTACACCTTC.

A few counts support this clonotype. V gene TRBV29-1 combines with J gene TRBJ2-3; 11 bases line up with TRBD2. Germline V gene sequence: CDR1 SQVTM, CDR2 ANQGSEA. The length of the CDR3 is 14 residues. With V trimmed by 6 bases and J by 5 bases, 7 bases remained unmatched. The CDR3 loop reads CSVELAGVGDTQYF. CDR3 DNA sequence: TGCAGCGTGGAACTAGCGGGAGTCGGAGATACGCAGTATTTT.

Ten or more counts support this clonotype. The V call is TRBV29-1, the J call TRBJ2-7; D is uncertain. V lost 4 bases and J lost 5, with 9 bases in between. Germline lookup yields CDR1 SQVTM and CDR2 ANQGSEA. The CDR3 runs 11 residues. CDR3 region: CSVGFSDEQYF. CDR3 coding DNA: TGCAGCGTTGGGTTTTCCGACGAGCAGTACTTC.

The chain couples TRBV11-2 to TRBJ2-2, with a weak D call TRBD1 (6 bases). Trimming cost V 6 bases and J 7 bases, with 18 bases left between them. Germline V gene data show CDR1 as SGHAT and CDR2 as FQNNGV. The CDR3 length is 15 residues. CDR3 in DNA: TGTGCCAGCAGTCCCCCAGGGGATATGGTCGGGGAGCTGTTTTTT. It specifies CASSPPGDMVGELFF.

V is TRBV28 and J is TRBJ2-3, with 8 bases identical to TRBD2. CDR1 MDHEN and CDR2 SYDVKM come from the germline V gene. The CDR3 sequence is 14 residues long. The V gene end was trimmed by 7 bases and the J gene end by 4 bases; junction bases not matched to a gene: 7. The CDR3 protein is CASKSGGVPDTQYF. The CDR3 DNA reads TGTGCCAGCAAGTCGGGGGGGGTGCCAGATACGCAGTATTTT.

The J gene is TRBJ2-7, the V gene TRBV6-1, with D possibly being TRBD2 (6 bases). There are 14 residues in the CDR3. Germline-derived CDR1 and CDR2 are MNHNS and SASEGT. V lost 6 bases and J 6 bases, leaving 18 bases between the germline ends. For the CDR3, the DNA is TGTGCCAGCAGGGCGCCGGGACTTTTGCCCGAGCAGTACTTC. It specifies CASRAPGLLPEQYF.

V gene TRBV28 combines with J gene TRBJ1-5, with TRBD1 identical over 7 bases. Trimming removed 6 bases from V and 0 bases from J; junction bases left unmatched: 8. CDR3 length: 16 residues. Per the germline V gene, CDR1 is MDHEN and CDR2 is SYDVKM. The CDR3 DNA sequence: TGTGCCAGCAGCCTAATTCACAGGGGTAGCAATCAGCCCCAGCATTTT. Protein sequence: CASSLIHRGSNQPQHF.

This clonotype has a handful of counts. This sequence joins TRBV27 and TRBJ1-2, with D uncertain. The germline gives CDR1 MNHEY, CDR2 SMNVEV (reference sequence). The V gene lost 5 bases and the J gene lost 2 bases, with 12 bases spanning the gap. The CDR3 runs 14 residues. CDR3 coding DNA: TGTGCCAGCAGTCCATATCTACTGAACTATGGCTACACCTTC. The encoded protein is CASSPYLLNYGYTF.

This clonotype was seen a handful of times. The chain uses TRBV25-1 and TRBJ2-6; a possible D gene is TRBD2 (5 bases). The CDR3 contains 18 residues. V lost 6 bases to trimming and J lost 3 bases, with 21 bases between them. Looked up from germline, CDR1 is MGHDK and CDR2 is SYGVNS. The CDR3 DNA is TGTGCCAGCAGGAAAGGTCGGACTCCTTCGGATGGGGCCAACGTCCTGACTTTC. It translates to CASRKGRTPSDGANVLTF.

The chain joins TRBV29-1 to TRBJ2-7; 8 bases are shared with TRBD1. Germline V gene lookup returns CDR1 SQVTM and CDR2 ANQGSEA. This CDR3 has 12 amino acids. Losses at the gene ends were 6 bases for V and 5 bases for J; bases not matched to a gene: 6. CDR3 protein: CSVGRGRNEQYF. CDR3 nucleotides: TGCAGCGTCGGCAGGGGGCGCAACGAGCAGTACTTC.

This clonotype was seen repeatedly, ten times or more. This chain connects TRBV7-9 to TRBJ2-5, with D possibly being TRBD1 (6 bases). Germline values: CDR1 SEHNR, CDR2 FQNEAQ (reference sequence). The CDR3 loop spans 15 amino acids. V was shortened by 2 bases and J by 0 bases, with 10 bases between the two germline ends. CDR3 residues: CASSLQGTHQETQYF. Written as DNA, the CDR3 is TGTGCCAGCAGCTTACAAGGGACACACCAAGAGACCCAGTACTTC. Drawing the rest from reference TRBV7-9 and TRBJ2-5, the complete variable domain is DTGVSQNPRHKITKRGQNVTFRCDPISEHNRLYWYRQTLGQGPEFLTYFQNEAQLEKSRLLSDRFSAERPKGSFSTLEIQRTEQGDSAMYLCASSLQGTHQETQYFGPGTRLLVL.

This clonotype turned up a few times. V and J are TRBV15 and TRBJ2-7; tentatively, D is TRBD1 (5 bases). Trimming pared 0 bases from V and 7 bases from J, leaving 10 bases between. This CDR3 spans 13 amino acids. Germline-derived CDR1 and CDR2 are LNHNV and YYDKDF (reference sequence). The CDR3, as DNA: TGTGCCACCAGCAGAGACAGGGTAGGAGAGCAGTACTTC. Amino acid sequence: CATSRDRVGEQYF.